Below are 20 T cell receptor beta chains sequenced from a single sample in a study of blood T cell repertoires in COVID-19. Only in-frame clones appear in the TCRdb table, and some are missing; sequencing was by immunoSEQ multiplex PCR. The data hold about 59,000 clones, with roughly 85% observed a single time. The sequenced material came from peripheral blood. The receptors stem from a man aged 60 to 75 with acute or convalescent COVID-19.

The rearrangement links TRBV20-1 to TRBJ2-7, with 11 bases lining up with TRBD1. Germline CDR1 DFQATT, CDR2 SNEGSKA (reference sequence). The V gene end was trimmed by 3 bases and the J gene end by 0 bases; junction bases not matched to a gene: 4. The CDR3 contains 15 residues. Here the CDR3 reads CSASGTGGFSYEQYF. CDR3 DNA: TGCAGTGCTAGTGGGACAGGGGGATTCTCCTACGAGCAGTACTTC.

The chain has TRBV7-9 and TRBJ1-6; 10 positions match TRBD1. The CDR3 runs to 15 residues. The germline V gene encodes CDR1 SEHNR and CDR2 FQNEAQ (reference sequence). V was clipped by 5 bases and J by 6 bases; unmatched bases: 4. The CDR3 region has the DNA TGTGCCAGCAGCCTCCGGGACAGGGGTAATTCACCCCTCCACTTT. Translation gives CASSLRDRGNSPLHF.

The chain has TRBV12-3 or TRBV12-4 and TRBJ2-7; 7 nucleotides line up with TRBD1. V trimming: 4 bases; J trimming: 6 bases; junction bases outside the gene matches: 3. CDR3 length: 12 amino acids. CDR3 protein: CASSYNRGEQYF. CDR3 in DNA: TGTGCCAGCAGTTACAACAGGGGCGAGCAGTACTTC.

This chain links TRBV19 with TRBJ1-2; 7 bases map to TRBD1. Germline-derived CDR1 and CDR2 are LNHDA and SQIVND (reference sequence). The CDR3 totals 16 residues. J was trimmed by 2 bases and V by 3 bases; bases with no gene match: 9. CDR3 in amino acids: CASSITLGTVNYGYTF. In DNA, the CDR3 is TGTGCCAGTAGTATTACCCTTGGGACAGTCAACTATGGCTACACCTTC. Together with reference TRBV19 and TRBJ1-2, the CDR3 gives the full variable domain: DGGITQSPKYLFRKEGQNVTLSCEQNLNHDAMYWYRQDPGQGLRLIYYSQIVNDFQKGDIAEGYSVSREKKESFPLTVTSAQKNPTAFYLCASSITLGTVNYGYTFGSGTRLTVV.

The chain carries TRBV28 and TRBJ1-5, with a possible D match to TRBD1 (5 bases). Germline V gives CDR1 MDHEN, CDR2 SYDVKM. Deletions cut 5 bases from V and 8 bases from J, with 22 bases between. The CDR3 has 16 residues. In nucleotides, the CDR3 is TGTGCCAGCAGTACCTCTTGGGGCACGACAAAGGAGCCCCAGCATTTT. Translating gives CASSTSWGTTKEPQHF.

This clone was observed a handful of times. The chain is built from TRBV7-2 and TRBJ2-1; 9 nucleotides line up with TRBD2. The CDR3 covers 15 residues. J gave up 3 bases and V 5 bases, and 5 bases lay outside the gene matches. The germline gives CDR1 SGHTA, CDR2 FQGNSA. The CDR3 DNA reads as TGTGCCAGCAGCGTTAGCGGGAGTCTCTACAATGAGCAGTTCTTC. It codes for CASSVSGSLYNEQFF.

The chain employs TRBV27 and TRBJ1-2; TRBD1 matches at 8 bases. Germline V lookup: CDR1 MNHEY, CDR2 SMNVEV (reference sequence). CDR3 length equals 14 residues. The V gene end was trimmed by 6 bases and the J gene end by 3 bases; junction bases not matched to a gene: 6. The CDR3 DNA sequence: TGTGCCAGCAGGGGGGACAGGAGGCACTATGGCTACACCTTC. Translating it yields CASRGDRRHYGYTF.

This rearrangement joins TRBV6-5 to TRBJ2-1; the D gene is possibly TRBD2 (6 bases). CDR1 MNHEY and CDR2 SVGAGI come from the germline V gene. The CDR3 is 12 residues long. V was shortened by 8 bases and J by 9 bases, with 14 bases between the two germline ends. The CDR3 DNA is TGTGCCAGCGCGAGCCGGGGGAGTGAGCAGTTCTTC. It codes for CASASRGSEQFF.

Here the CDR3 DNA reads TGTGCCAGCAGCCTAAAACAGGGGAGCAATCAGCCCCAGCATTTT. Translated: CASSLKQGSNQPQHF. This chain links TRBV6-6 with TRBJ1-5, with TRBD1 matching 7 bases. Germline lookup yields CDR1 MNHNY and CDR2 SVGAGI (reference sequence). V lost 6 bases and J lost 1; bases outside the gene matches: 6. This CDR3 comprises 15 residues.

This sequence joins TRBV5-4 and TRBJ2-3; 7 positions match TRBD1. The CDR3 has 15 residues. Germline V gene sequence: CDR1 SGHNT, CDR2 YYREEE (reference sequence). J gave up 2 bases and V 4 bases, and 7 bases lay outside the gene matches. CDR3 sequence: CASSGGDRDTDTQYF. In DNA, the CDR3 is TGTGCCAGCAGCGGTGGTGACAGGGACACAGATACGCAGTATTTT. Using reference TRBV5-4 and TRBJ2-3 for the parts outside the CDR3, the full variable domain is ETGVTQSPTHLIKTRGQQVTLRCSSQSGHNTVSWYQQALGQGPQFIFQYYREEENGRGNFPPRFSGLQFPNYSSELNVNALELDDSALYLCASSGGDRDTDTQYFGPGTRLTVL.

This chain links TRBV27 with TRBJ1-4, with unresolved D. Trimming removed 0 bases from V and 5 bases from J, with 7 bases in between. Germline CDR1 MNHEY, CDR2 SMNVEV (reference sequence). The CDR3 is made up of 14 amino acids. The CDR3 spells CASSLSRENEKLFF. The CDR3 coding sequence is TGTGCCAGCAGTTTATCGAGGGAGAATGAAAAACTGTTTTTT.

The CDR3 region is CASSFGASGYQETQYF. The CDR3 nucleotides read TGTGCCAGCAGCTTCGGGGCTAGCGGGTACCAAGAGACCCAGTACTTC. V and J are TRBV7-8 and TRBJ2-5, with 8 bases aligning to TRBD2. The V gene end was trimmed by 3 bases and the J gene end by 0 bases; junction bases not matched to a gene: 6. CDR3 length: 16 residues. Per the germline V gene, CDR1 is SGHVS and CDR2 is FQNEAQ.

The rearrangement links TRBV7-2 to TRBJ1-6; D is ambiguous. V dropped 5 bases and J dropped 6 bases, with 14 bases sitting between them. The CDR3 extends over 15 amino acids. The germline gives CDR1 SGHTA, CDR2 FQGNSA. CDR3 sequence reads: CASSRERARNSPLHF. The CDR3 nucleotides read TGTGCCAGCAGCCGGGAAAGGGCGCGTAATTCACCCCTCCACTTT.

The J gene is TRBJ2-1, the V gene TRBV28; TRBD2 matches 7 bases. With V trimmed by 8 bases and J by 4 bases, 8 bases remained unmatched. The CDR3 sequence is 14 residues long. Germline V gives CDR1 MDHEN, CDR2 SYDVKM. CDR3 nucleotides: TGTGCCAGCGAAACCGGGACTATATACAATGAGCAGTTCTTC. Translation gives CASETGTIYNEQFF.

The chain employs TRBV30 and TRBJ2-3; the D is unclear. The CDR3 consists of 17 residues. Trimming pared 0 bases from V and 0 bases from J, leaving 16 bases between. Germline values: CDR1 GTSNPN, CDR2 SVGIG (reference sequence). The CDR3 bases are TGTGCCTGGAGTGTACCCCCTTACAAGAAAAGCACAGATACGCAGTATTTT. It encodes CAWSVPPYKKSTDTQYF.

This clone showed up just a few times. The CDR3 DNA sequence: TGTGCCAGCAGCTACGGGACACAGTATGGCTACACCTTC. This codes for CASSYGTQYGYTF. This chain joins TRBV7-2 and TRBJ1-2; TRBD1 is a possible D gene (6 bases). Looked up from germline, CDR1 is SGHTA and CDR2 is FQGNSA. The CDR3 totals 13 residues. V shed 4 bases and J shed 5 bases, with 11 bases lying between them. Looking up the rest from reference TRBV7-2 and TRBJ1-2 gives the full variable domain: GAGVSQSPSNKVTEKGKDVELRCDPISGHTALYWYRQSLGQGLEFLIYFQGNSAPDKSGLPSDRFSAERTGGSVSTLTIQRTQQEDSAVYLCASSYGTQYGYTFGSGTRLTVV.

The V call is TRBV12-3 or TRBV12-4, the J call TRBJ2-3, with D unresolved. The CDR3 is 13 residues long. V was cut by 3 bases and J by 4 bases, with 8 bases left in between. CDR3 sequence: CASSFHLSDTQYF. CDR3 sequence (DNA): TGTGCCAGCAGTTTTCACTTATCAGATACGCAGTATTTT.

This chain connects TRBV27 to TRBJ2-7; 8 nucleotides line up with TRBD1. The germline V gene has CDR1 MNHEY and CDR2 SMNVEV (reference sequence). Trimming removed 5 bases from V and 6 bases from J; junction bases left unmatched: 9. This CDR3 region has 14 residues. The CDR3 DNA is TGTGCCAGCAGTCGGACAGGGTTTCGGGTCGAGCAGTACTTC. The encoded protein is CASSRTGFRVEQYF.

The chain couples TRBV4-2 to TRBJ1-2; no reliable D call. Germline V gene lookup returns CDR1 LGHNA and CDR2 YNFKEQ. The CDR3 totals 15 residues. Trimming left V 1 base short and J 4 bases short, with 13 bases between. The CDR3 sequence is CASSQVTATIYGYTF. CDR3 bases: TGTGCCAGCAGCCAAGTGACGGCTACTATCTATGGCTACACCTTC.

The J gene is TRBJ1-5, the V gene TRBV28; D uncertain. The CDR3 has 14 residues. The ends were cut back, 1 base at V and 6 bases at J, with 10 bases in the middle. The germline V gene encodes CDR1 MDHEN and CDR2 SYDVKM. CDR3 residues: CASSLLDLVQPQHF. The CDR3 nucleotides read TGTGCCAGCAGTTTATTAGATTTGGTTCAGCCCCAGCATTTT.